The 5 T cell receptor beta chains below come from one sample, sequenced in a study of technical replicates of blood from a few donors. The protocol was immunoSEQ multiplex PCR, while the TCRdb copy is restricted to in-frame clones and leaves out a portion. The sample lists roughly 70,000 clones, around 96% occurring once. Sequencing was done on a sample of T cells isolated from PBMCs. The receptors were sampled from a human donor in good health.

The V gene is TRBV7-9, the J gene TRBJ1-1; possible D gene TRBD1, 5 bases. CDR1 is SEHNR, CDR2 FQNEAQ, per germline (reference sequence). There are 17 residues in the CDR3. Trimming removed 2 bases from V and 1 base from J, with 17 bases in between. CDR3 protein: CASSLWGRATGNTEAFF. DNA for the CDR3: TGTGCCAGCAGCTTATGGGGCAGGGCCACAGGGAACACTGAAGCTTTCTTT.

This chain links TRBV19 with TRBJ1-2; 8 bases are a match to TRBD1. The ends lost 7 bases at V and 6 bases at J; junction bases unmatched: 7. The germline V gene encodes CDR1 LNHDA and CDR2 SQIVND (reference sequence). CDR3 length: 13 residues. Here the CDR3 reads CASNLRGLNGYTF. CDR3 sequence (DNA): TGTGCCAGTAACCTCAGGGGGCTCAATGGCTACACCTTC.

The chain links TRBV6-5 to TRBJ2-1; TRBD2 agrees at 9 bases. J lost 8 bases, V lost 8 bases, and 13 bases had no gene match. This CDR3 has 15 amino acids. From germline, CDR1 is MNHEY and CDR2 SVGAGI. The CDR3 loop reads CASLPKRGAGDEQFF. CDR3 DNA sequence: TGTGCCAGCTTACCTAAGCGGGGGGCAGGGGATGAGCAGTTCTTC.

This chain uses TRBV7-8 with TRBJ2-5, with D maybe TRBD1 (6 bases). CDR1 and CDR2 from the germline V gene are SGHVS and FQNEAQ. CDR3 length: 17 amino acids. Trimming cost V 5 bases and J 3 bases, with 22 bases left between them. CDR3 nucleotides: TGTGCCAGCAGCATAACGTTGAACAGGGACGTGGAAGAGACCCAGTACTTC. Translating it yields CASSITLNRDVEETQYF.

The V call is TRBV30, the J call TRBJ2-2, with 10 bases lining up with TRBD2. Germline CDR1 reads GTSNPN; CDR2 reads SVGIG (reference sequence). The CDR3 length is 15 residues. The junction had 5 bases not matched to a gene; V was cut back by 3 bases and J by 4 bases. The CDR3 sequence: CAWSDGLAVTGELFF. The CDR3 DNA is TGTGCCTGGAGCGATGGACTAGCGGTCACCGGGGAGCTGTTTTTT.